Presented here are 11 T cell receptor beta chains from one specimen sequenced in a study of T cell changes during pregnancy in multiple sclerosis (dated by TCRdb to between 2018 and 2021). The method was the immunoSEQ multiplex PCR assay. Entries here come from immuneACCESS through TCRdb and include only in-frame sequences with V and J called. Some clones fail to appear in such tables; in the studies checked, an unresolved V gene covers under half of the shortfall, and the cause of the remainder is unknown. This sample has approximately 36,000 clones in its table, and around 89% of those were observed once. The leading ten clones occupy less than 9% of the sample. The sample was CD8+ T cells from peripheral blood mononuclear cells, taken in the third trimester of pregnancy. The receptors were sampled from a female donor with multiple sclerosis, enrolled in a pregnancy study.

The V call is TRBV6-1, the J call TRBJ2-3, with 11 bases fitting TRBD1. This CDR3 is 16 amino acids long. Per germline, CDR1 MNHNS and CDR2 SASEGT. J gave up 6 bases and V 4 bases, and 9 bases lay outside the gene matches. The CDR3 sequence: CASSGLPGQGGDTQYF. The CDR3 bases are TGTGCCAGCAGTGGACTCCCGGGACAGGGGGGTGATACGCAGTATTTT.

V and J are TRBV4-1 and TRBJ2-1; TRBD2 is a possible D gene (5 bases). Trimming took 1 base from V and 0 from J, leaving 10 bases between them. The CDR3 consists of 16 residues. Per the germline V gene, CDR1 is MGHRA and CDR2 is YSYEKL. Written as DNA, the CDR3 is TGCGCCAGCAGCCAAGTTCCGGGGAGCTCCTACAATGAGCAGTTCTTC. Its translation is CASSQVPGSSYNEQFF.

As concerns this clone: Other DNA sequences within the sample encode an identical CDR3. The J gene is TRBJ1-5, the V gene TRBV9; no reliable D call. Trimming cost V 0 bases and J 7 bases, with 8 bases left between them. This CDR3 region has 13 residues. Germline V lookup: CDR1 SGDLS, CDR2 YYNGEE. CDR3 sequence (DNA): TGTGCCAGCAGCGTAGGGGGAGGACAGCCCCAGCATTTT. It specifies CASSVGGGQPQHF.

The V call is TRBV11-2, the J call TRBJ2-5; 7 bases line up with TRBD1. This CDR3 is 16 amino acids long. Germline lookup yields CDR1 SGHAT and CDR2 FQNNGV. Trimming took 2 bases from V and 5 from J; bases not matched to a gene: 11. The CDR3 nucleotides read TGTGCCAGCAGCTTATTCAGGGGGTACCGCAGGGAGACCCAGTACTTC. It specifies CASSLFRGYRRETQYF.

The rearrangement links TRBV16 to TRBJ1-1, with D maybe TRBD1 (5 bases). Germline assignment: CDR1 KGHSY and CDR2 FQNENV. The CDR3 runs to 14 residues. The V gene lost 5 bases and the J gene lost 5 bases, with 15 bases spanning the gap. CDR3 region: CASSFLGQGTEAFF. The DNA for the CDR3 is TGTGCCAGCAGCTTTCTGGGGCAGGGAACTGAAGCTTTCTTT. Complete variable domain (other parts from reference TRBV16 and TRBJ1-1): GEEVAQTPKHLVRGEGQKAKLYCAPIKGHSYVFWYQQVLKNEFKFLISFQNENVFDETGMPKERFSAKCLPNSPCSLEIQATKLEDSAVYFCASSFLGQGTEAFFGQGTRLTVV.

CDR3 in amino acids: CASSQDAGTGLNEQFF. The CDR3 DNA reads as TGCGCCAGCAGCCAAGACGCCGGGACAGGTCTAAATGAGCAGTTCTTC. V gene TRBV4-3 combines with J gene TRBJ2-1, with 8 bases matching TRBD1. Germline-derived CDR1 and CDR2 are LGHNA and YSLEER. V was clipped by 0 bases and J by 7 bases; unmatched bases: 8. This CDR3 contains 16 residues.

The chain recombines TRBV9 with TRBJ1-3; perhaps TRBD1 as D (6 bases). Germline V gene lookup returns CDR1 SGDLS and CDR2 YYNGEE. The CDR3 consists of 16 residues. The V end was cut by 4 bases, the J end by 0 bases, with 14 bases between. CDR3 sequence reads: CASSSRGHSSGNTIYF. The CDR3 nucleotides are TGTGCCAGCAGCTCACGGGGACACAGCTCTGGAAACACCATATATTTT. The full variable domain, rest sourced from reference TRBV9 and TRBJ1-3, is DSGVTQTPKHLITATGQRVTLRCSPRSGDLSVYWYQQSLDQGLQFLIQYYNGEERAKGNILERFSAQQFPDLHSELNLSSLELGDSALYFCASSSRGHSSGNTIYFGEGSWLTVV.

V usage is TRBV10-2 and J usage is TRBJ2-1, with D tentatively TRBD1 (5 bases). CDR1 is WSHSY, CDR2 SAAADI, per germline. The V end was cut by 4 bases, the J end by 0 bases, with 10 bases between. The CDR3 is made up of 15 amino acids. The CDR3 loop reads CASSGSGRSYNEQFF. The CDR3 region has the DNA TGCGCCAGCAGTGGATCAGGGCGCTCCTACAATGAGCAGTTCTTC.

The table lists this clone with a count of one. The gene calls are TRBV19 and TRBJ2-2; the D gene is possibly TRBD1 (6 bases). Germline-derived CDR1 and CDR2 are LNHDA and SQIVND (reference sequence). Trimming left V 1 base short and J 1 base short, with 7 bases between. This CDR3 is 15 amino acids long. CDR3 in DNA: TGTGCCAGTAGTATAGGGGGGCGGAACACCGGGGAGCTGTTTTTT. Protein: CASSIGGRNTGELFF.

The CDR3 is CASSLMSEGDEQYF. The CDR3 bases are TGTGCCAGCAGCTTAATGTCAGAGGGTGACGAGCAGTACTTC. The chain uses TRBV7-6 and TRBJ2-7; tentative D call: TRBD2 (5 bases). Germline CDR1 is SGHVS and CDR2 is FNYEAQ. This CDR3 is 14 amino acids long. The ends were cut back, 2 bases at V and 5 bases at J, with 13 bases in the middle.

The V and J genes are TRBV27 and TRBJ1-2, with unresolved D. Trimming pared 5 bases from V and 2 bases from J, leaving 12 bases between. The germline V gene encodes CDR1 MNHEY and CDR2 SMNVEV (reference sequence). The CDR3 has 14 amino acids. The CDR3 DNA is TGTGCCAGCAGTCCATTCGACGGGAACTATGGCTACACCTTC. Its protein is CASSPFDGNYGYTF.